This TCR beta chain was sequenced in a study of cytomegalovirus exposure and HLA in healthy donors. The study's findings and limits: Most TCR sequences were uncommon, yet certain public TCRs appeared in many donors. Under in vitro conditions, three CMV-associated chains were confirmed as specific for CMV antigens. Researchers left out some V segments, among them TRBV6-2 and TRBV6-3, as indistinguishable.

As for this clone: The antigen remains unidentified.

The length of the CDR3 is 13 residues. V was shortened by 3 bases and J by 5 bases, with 8 bases between the two germline ends. Donors were ostensibly healthy at sampling, although undocumented immune exposures were probable. Vbeta (60) and Jbeta (13) primers were used in the PCR. The protocol was immunoSEQ multiplex PCR, while the TCRdb copy is restricted to in-frame clones and leaves out a portion. The table records 150,000 to 180,000 clones, about three quarters of them present only once. V and J are TRBV5-3 and TRBJ1-4; D is uncertain. TRBV5-3 is an ORF, with its function uncertain. The specimen was PBMCs. This TCR was recovered from a middle-aged woman in good health and CMV-seronegative. CDR3 coding DNA: TGTGCCAGAAGCTCCCCCCAGAATGAAAAACTGTTTTTT. Its translation is CARSSPQNEKLFF.